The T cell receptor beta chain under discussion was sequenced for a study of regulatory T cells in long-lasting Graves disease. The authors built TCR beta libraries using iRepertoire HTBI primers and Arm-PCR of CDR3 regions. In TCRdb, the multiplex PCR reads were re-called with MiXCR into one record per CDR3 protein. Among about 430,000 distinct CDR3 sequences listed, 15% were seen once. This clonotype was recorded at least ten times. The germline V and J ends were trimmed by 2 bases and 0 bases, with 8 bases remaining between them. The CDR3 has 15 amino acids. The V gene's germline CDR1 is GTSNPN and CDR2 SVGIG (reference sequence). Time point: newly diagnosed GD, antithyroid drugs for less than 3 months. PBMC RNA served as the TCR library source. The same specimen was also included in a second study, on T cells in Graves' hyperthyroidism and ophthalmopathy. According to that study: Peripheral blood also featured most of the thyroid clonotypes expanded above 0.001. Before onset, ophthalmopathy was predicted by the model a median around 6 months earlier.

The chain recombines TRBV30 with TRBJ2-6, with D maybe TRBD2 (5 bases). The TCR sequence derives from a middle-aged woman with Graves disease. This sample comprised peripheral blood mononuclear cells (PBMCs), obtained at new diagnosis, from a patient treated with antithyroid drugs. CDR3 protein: CAWSPGYSGANVLTF. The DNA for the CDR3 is TGTGCCTGGAGTCCGGGATACTCTGGGGCCAACGTCCTGACTTTC. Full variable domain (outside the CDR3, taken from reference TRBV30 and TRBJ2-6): SQTIHQWPATLVQPVGSPLSLECTVEGTSNPNLYWYRQAAGRGLQLLFYSVGIGQISSEVPQNLSASRPQDRQFILSSKKLLLSDSGFYLCAWSPGYSGANVLTFGAGSRLTVL.